These 32 T cell receptor beta chains came from one sample sequenced in a study of CD8 T cells in ankylosing spondylitis. TCRdb processed the 5' RACE reads anew with MiXCR; each CDR3 protein has one entry. The table includes some 200,000 distinct CDR3 sequences, 13% detected once. The sequencing input was blood, either unsorted or a sorted T cell fraction (not recorded which). These TCRs come from a male donor with ankylosing spondylitis or in good health (not recorded which).

Only a few counts were recorded for this clonotype. This sequence joins TRBV5-1 and TRBJ1-5; tentative D call: TRBD1 (5 bases). The CDR3 contains 15 residues. Germline V gene lookup returns CDR1 SGHRS and CDR2 YFSETQ. Trimming removed 4 bases from V and 0 bases from J, with 11 bases in between. The CDR3 bases are TGCGCCAGCAGCCGGGGGACGGATAGCAATCAGCCCCAGCATTTT. As protein: CASSRGTDSNQPQHF.

This clonotype was counted many times. The rearrangement uses TRBV7-9 and TRBJ1-1; D not resolved. This CDR3 is 11 amino acids long. V was shortened by 1 base and J by 8 bases, with 5 bases between the two germline ends. The germline V gene encodes CDR1 SEHNR and CDR2 FQNEAQ (reference sequence). Here the CDR3 reads CASSLGSEAFF. For the CDR3, the DNA is TGTGCCAGCAGCTTAGGATCCGAAGCTTTCTTT.

The genes are TRBV7-8 and TRBJ2-1; 11 nucleotides line up with TRBD2. This CDR3 has 16 amino acids. CDR1 is SGHVS, CDR2 FQNEAQ, per germline. Trimming took 1 base from V and 5 from J; bases not matched to a gene: 4. Here the CDR3 reads CASSLGLAGGDNEQFF. In DNA form, the CDR3 reads TGTGCCAGCAGCTTAGGTCTAGCGGGAGGTGACAATGAGCAGTTCTTC.

This clonotype has only a few counts. The CDR3 here is CASSPPSGSSYEQYF. In DNA form, the CDR3 reads TGCGCCAGCAGCCCACCTAGCGGGAGCTCCTACGAGCAGTACTTC. The chain links TRBV4-1 to TRBJ2-7; 10 bases match TRBD2. The CDR3 spans 15 residues. V shed 4 bases and J 0 bases; nucleotides not matched to a gene: 3. Germline CDR1 is MGHRA and CDR2 is YSYEKL.

The V and J genes are TRBV5-1 and TRBJ2-7; the D call may be TRBD1 or TRBD2 (5 bases each). V gave up 4 bases and J gave up 6 bases, with 26 bases separating them. This CDR3 region has 17 residues. Germline V CDR1 and CDR2: SGHRS, YFSETQ. The CDR3 region is CASSPSGPGPYLSEQYF. The CDR3 bases are TGCGCCAGCAGCCCCTCCGGGCCGGGACCCTATTTATCCGAGCAGTACTTC.

The rearrangement uses TRBV5-6 and TRBJ2-5; the D call may be TRBD1 or TRBD2 (6 bases each). Germline CDR1 reads SGHDT; CDR2 reads YYEEEE. The CDR3 has 13 amino acids. Deletions cut 2 bases from V and 5 bases from J, with 10 bases between. The CDR3 sequence: CASSFTGTETQYF. CDR3 DNA: TGTGCCAGCAGCTTTACAGGGACTGAGACCCAGTACTTC.

The V and J genes are TRBV12-3 or TRBV12-4 and TRBJ1-1; D possibly corresponds to TRBD1 (6 bases). Trimming stripped 3 bases from V and 5 bases from J, with 13 bases between. The CDR3 contains 14 residues. The CDR3: CASSLNRVGTEAFF. The CDR3 DNA sequence: TGTGCCAGCAGTTTGAACAGGGTAGGAACTGAAGCTTTCTTT.

This clonotype was seen a handful of times. This chain joins TRBV3-1 and TRBJ2-7; D possibly corresponds to TRBD1 (6 bases). From germline, CDR1 is LGHDT and CDR2 YNNKEL (reference sequence). This CDR3 has 17 amino acids. V lost 0 bases and J 0 bases, leaving 15 bases between the germline ends. CDR3 loop: CASSQDLPGGSSYEQYF. CDR3 DNA: TGTGCCAGCAGCCAAGATCTTCCTGGGGGCAGCTCCTACGAGCAGTACTTC.

The chain has TRBV29-1 and TRBJ2-3; D remains ambiguous. There are 10 residues in the CDR3. Germline CDR1 reads SQVTM; CDR2 reads ANQGSEA. The V gene lost 7 bases and the J gene lost 6 bases, with 8 bases spanning the gap. The CDR3 nucleotides read TGCAGCGCCTTCAGCGATACGCAGTATTTT. It translates to CSAFSDTQYF.

This clonotype occurred many times. V usage is TRBV7-9 and J usage is TRBJ2-7; a weak D match, TRBD1 (6 bases). Germline loops: CDR1 SEHNR, CDR2 FQNEAQ (reference sequence). Between the trimmed V and J ends, which lost 4 bases and 9 bases, there was a span of 13 bases. The CDR3 spans 12 residues. The CDR3 bases are TGTGCCAGCAGCTGGGACACCCCGTGGCAGTACTTC. The encoded protein is CASSWDTPWQYF.

This clonotype was observed at least ten times. V is TRBV5-1 and J is TRBJ2-7; 10 bases line up with TRBD1. CDR3 length equals 17 residues. The ends lost 0 bases at V and 0 bases at J; junction bases unmatched: 6. CDR1 and CDR2 from the germline V gene are SGHRS and YFSETQ. This CDR3 reads CASSLGQGALSSYEQYF. As DNA, the CDR3 is TGCGCCAGCAGCTTGGGACAGGGGGCCTTGAGCTCCTACGAGCAGTACTTC.

This clonotype occurred a few times. The V gene is TRBV2, the J gene TRBJ2-1; D tentatively fits TRBD1 or TRBD2 (5 bases each). The CDR3 has 15 residues. Trimming pared 4 bases from V and 0 bases from J, leaving 10 bases between. Germline V lookup: CDR1 SNHLY, CDR2 FYNNEI. CDR3 nucleotide sequence: TGTGCCAGCAGTGGGGGACCCCTCTCCTACAATGAGCAGTTCTTC. Encoded protein: CASSGGPLSYNEQFF.

This clonotype has at least ten counts. The chain is built from TRBV29-1 and TRBJ2-3; perhaps D is TRBD1 or TRBD2 (5 bases each). The germline V and J ends were trimmed by 4 bases and 3 bases, with 14 bases remaining between them. CDR3 size: 14 residues. From germline, CDR1 is SQVTM and CDR2 ANQGSEA. CDR3 in DNA: TGCAGCGTTGGAGGGGACCTGGGGACAGATACGCAGTATTTT. Protein product: CSVGGDLGTDTQYF.

This clonotype was observed a few times. The chain employs TRBV24-1 and TRBJ2-3; 11 nucleotides line up with TRBD1. In germline, CDR1 is KGHDR, CDR2 SFDVKD. The CDR3 extends over 16 amino acids. V was clipped by 4 bases and J by 5 bases; unmatched bases: 7. This CDR3 is CATSDPGQGGIDTQYF. Here the CDR3 DNA reads TGTGCCACCAGTGACCCGGGACAGGGGGGAATAGATACGCAGTATTTT.

This clonotype has ten or more counts. CDR3 nucleotides: TGCGCCAGCAGCTTGGGCGATAATAGCAATCAGCCCCAGCATTTT. This codes for CASSLGDNSNQPQHF. V is TRBV5-1 and J is TRBJ1-5, with unresolved D. Trimming pared 0 bases from V and 0 bases from J, leaving 7 bases between. Germline CDR1 SGHRS, CDR2 YFSETQ. The CDR3 has 15 amino acids.

A few counts support this clonotype. V usage is TRBV5-1 and J usage is TRBJ2-7, with 9 nucleotides matching TRBD1. The CDR3 totals 15 residues. Germline values: CDR1 SGHRS, CDR2 YFSETQ. Losses at the gene ends were 5 bases for V and 6 bases for J; bases not matched to a gene: 12. The CDR3 sequence: CASRPSPGQGGEQYF. The CDR3 DNA sequence: TGCGCCAGCAGACCCTCCCCGGGACAGGGAGGCGAGCAGTACTTC. The entire variable domain, with the rest obtained from reference TRBV5-1 and TRBJ2-7, is as follows: KAGVTQTPRYLIKTRGQQVTLSCSPISGHRSVSWYQQTPGQGLQFLFEYFSETQRNKGNFPGRFSGRQFSNSRSEMNVSTLELGDSALYLCASRPSPGQGGEQYFGPGTRLTVT.

This clonotype came up many times. This chain joins TRBV6-1 and TRBJ1-1; TRBD1 is a possible D gene (6 bases). The CDR3 covers 14 residues. Trimming left V 6 bases short and J 1 base short, with 12 bases between. CDR1 MNHNS and CDR2 SASEGT come from the germline V gene. CDR3 residues: CASRTPGANTEAFF. As DNA, the CDR3 is TGTGCCAGCAGAACGCCGGGGGCGAACACTGAAGCTTTCTTT.

Many counts were recorded for this clonotype. The chain couples TRBV4-1 to TRBJ1-6; unclear D gene. CDR1 MGHRA and CDR2 YSYEKL come from the germline V gene. Trimming removed 0 bases from V and 10 bases from J, with 7 bases in between. This CDR3 spans 13 amino acids. CDR3 residues: CASSQEEGSPLHF. The CDR3 DNA reads TGCGCCAGCAGCCAAGAGGAGGGATCACCCCTCCACTTT.

This clonotype was counted only a few times. The J gene is TRBJ2-1, the V gene TRBV3-1; D could derive from TRBD1 or TRBD2 (5 bases each). In germline, CDR1 is LGHDT, CDR2 YNNKEL (reference sequence). V shed 0 bases and J shed 4 bases, with 19 bases lying between them. The CDR3 consists of 18 residues. In DNA form, the CDR3 reads TGTGCCAGCAGCCAAGATAGGGGAGCGGACTTAACATACAATGAGCAGTTCTTC. It specifies CASSQDRGADLTYNEQFF.

This clonotype was picked up a small number of times. V usage is TRBV7-9 and J usage is TRBJ2-5; 9 bases map to TRBD2. The V segment lost 3 bases and the J segment 9 bases; nucleotides outside the gene matches: 11. The CDR3 spans 15 residues. Germline CDR1 is SEHNR and CDR2 is FQNEAQ (reference sequence). The CDR3 reads CASSFPAGGVRAQYF. As DNA, the CDR3 is TGTGCCAGCAGCTTTCCAGCGGGGGGCGTTCGGGCCCAGTACTTC.

This clonotype showed up just a few times. CDR3 loop: CASSPLPGQKELFF. DNA for the CDR3: TGCGCCAGCAGCCCCCTGCCGGGACAGAAGGAGCTGTTTTTT. The chain carries TRBV4-1 and TRBJ2-2; 7 nucleotides align to TRBD1. The CDR3 totals 14 residues. Germline CDR1 is MGHRA and CDR2 is YSYEKL. The V gene end was trimmed by 4 bases and the J gene end by 10 bases; junction bases not matched to a gene: 9.

This clonotype has a handful of counts. This rearrangement joins TRBV7-9 to TRBJ2-7, with 9 positions matching TRBD1. Germline V gene sequence: CDR1 SEHNR, CDR2 FQNEAQ (reference sequence). V lost 4 bases to trimming and J lost 0 bases; unmatched junction nucleotides: 7. This CDR3 region has 16 residues. The CDR3 sequence is CASSSTRQGVSYEQYF. The CDR3 DNA reads as TGTGCCAGCAGCTCTACCCGACAGGGGGTCTCCTACGAGCAGTACTTC.

CDR3 sequence reads: CASSLGRKTEQFF. As DNA, the CDR3 is TGTGCCAGCAGTTTAGGACGGAAGACGGAGCAGTTCTTC. The gene calls are TRBV12-3 or TRBV12-4 and TRBJ2-1; D gene uncertain. The CDR3 has 13 residues. V was cut by 1 base and J by 10 bases, with 11 bases left in between.

V usage is TRBV7-7 and J usage is TRBJ2-1; TRBD2 is a possible D gene (7 bases). The CDR3 spans 15 residues. V shed 1 base and J shed 7 bases, with 14 bases lying between them. Germline assignment: CDR1 SSHAT and CDR2 FNYEAQ (reference sequence). The CDR3 DNA reads TGTGCCAGCAGCTTAGTGGGGGGGGCAGGGAATGAGCAGTTCTTC. Protein: CASSLVGGAGNEQFF.

The chain couples TRBV28 to TRBJ2-7, with D unclear. The CDR3 is made up of 14 amino acids. Germline V gene sequence: CDR1 MDHEN, CDR2 SYDVKM. Deletions cut 6 bases from V and 1 base from J, with 13 bases between. The chain's CDR3 is CASSSVVGSYEQYF. The DNA of the CDR3 is TGTGCCAGCAGCTCGGTGGTGGGATCCTACGAGCAGTACTTC.

CDR3 region: CASTTGIGANTGELFF. CDR3 DNA: TGCGCCAGCACGACAGGGATTGGGGCGAACACCGGGGAGCTGTTTTTT. The chain joins TRBV10-2 to TRBJ2-2; TRBD1 agrees at 7 bases. Trimming cost V 7 bases and J 0 bases; bases outside gene matches: 8. Germline V gene data show CDR1 as WSHSY and CDR2 as SAAADI. This CDR3 region has 16 residues.

This clonotype was seen a few times. The gene calls are TRBV5-1 and TRBJ2-5; no definite D call. Germline V CDR1 and CDR2: SGHRS, YFSETQ. V was cut by 1 base and J by 1 base, with 11 bases left in between. The CDR3 spans 15 residues. The CDR3 here is CASSLYLGLQETQYF. The CDR3 coding sequence is TGCGCCAGCAGCTTGTACCTGGGTCTCCAAGAGACCCAGTACTTC. The whole variable domain, filled in from reference TRBV5-1 and TRBJ2-5, reads KAGVTQTPRYLIKTRGQQVTLSCSPISGHRSVSWYQQTPGQGLQFLFEYFSETQRNKGNFPGRFSGRQFSNSRSEMNVSTLELGDSALYLCASSLYLGLQETQYFGPGTRLLVL.

The genes are TRBV2 and TRBJ2-7; D gene ambiguous. Germline values: CDR1 SNHLY, CDR2 FYNNEI. CDR3 length: 13 residues. The V gene lost 10 bases and the J gene lost 0 bases, with 13 bases spanning the gap. Here the CDR3 reads CAKSIDSSYEQYF. DNA of the CDR3: TGTGCCAAATCAATAGATAGCTCCTACGAGCAGTACTTC.

This clonotype was picked up many times. This sequence joins TRBV4-1 and TRBJ2-1, with 11 bases matching TRBD2. This CDR3 comprises 17 residues. Losses at the gene ends were 4 bases for V and 8 bases for J; bases not matched to a gene: 13. CDR1 and CDR2 from the germline V gene are MGHRA and YSYEKL. CDR3: CASSLRGLAGGVYEQFF. The CDR3 DNA sequence: TGCGCCAGCAGCCTCCGGGGGCTAGCGGGGGGAGTTTATGAGCAGTTCTTC.

This clonotype was detected only a few times. The DNA for the CDR3 is TGTGCCAGCAGCTTCCTATTCGGACAGGGAGAGGGAAACACCATATATTTT. Its protein product is CASSFLFGQGEGNTIYF. The chain couples TRBV11-2 to TRBJ1-3, with 8 bases fitting TRBD1. Germline V CDR1 and CDR2: SGHAT, FQNNGV. The CDR3 sequence is 17 residues long. With V trimmed by 3 bases and J by 4 bases, 11 bases remained unmatched.

V and J are TRBV5-1 and TRBJ1-4; the D is unclear. Deletions cut 5 bases from V and 6 bases from J, with 14 bases between. The CDR3 runs 14 residues. Germline CDR1 and CDR2: SGHRS and YFSETQ. The chain's CDR3 is CASSIRGEDEKLFF. CDR3 nucleotides: TGCGCCAGCAGTATACGGGGTGAAGATGAAAAACTGTTTTTT. The full variable domain, rest sourced from reference TRBV5-1 and TRBJ1-4, is KAGVTQTPRYLIKTRGQQVTLSCSPISGHRSVSWYQQTPGQGLQFLFEYFSETQRNKGNFPGRFSGRQFSNSRSEMNVSTLELGDSALYLCASSIRGEDEKLFFGSGTQLSVL.

This clonotype was observed at least ten times. The chain is built from TRBV20-1 and TRBJ1-1; D unclear. CDR1 is DFQATT, CDR2 SNEGSKA, per germline (reference sequence). Trimming shortened V by 1 base and J by 3 bases, and 9 bases separated the two germline ends. This CDR3 is built from 13 residues. CDR3 in amino acids: CSARGGKDTEAFF. The DNA of the CDR3 is TGCAGTGCTAGAGGAGGGAAAGACACTGAAGCTTTCTTT.